This passage covers 21 T cell receptor beta chains from one sample sequenced in a study of OX40 agonist ivuxolimab in advanced cancers. The table came from immunoSEQ multiplex PCR; TCRdb's copy has only in-frame clones and leaves some out. The table has about 70,000 clones, over 70% seen once. Specimen: CD4+ or CD8+ T cells sorted from blood, collected in a trial of the OX40 agonist ivuxolimab. Source of these receptors: an adult with an advanced solid tumor such as melanoma, head and neck, liver or kidney cancer.

This clone showed up just once. The V and J genes are TRBV19 and TRBJ1-4; D is undetermined. V lost 6 bases to trimming and J lost 8 bases, with 22 bases between them. The CDR3 sequence is 16 residues long. Looked up from germline, CDR1 is LNHDA and CDR2 is SQIVND (reference sequence). As DNA, the CDR3 is TGTGCCAGTAGCAGAAACCGGGGATCCGGCGGCGAAAAACTGTTTTTT. Translating it yields CASSRNRGSGGEKLFF.

J is TRBJ1-2 and V is TRBV19, with D maybe TRBD1 (6 bases). Trimming pared 5 bases from V and 7 bases from J, leaving 14 bases between. Germline assignment: CDR1 LNHDA and CDR2 SQIVND (reference sequence). CDR3 length equals 13 residues. CDR3 DNA sequence: TGTGCCAGTAGTGGCCAGGGGCTGAGTGGCTACACCTTC. It codes for CASSGQGLSGYTF.

The gene calls are TRBV10-1 and TRBJ2-1, with a tentative D call TRBD2 (6 bases). This CDR3 is 17 amino acids long. Per the germline V gene, CDR1 is WNHNN and CDR2 is SYGVQD (reference sequence). V lost 2 bases and J lost 9, with 23 bases in between. The CDR3 DNA is TGCGCCAGCAGTGAGACATTAGCGGAAAGCATCACGGGTGAGCAGTTCTTC. Its protein product is CASSETLAESITGEQFF.

This clone came up a few times. This chain connects TRBV5-6 to TRBJ2-7; the D gene is possibly TRBD2 (6 bases). In germline, CDR1 is SGHDT, CDR2 YYEEEE. The CDR3 runs 14 residues. Between the trimmed V and J ends, which lost 3 bases and 6 bases, there was a span of 16 bases. CDR3 loop: CASSSEGDYAEQYF. CDR3 nucleotides: TGTGCCAGCAGCTCGGAGGGAGACTATGCCGAGCAGTACTTC.

V is TRBV6-5 and J is TRBJ2-5; 9 bases align to TRBD2. In germline, CDR1 is MNHEY, CDR2 SVGAGI. V gave up 7 bases and J gave up 4 bases; unmatched junction bases: 7. The CDR3 extends over 14 amino acids. CDR3 amino acids: CASKFAGGGETQYF. In DNA, the CDR3 is TGTGCCAGCAAATTTGCGGGGGGGGGAGAGACCCAGTACTTC.

The chain combines TRBV7-9 with TRBJ2-1; D is perhaps TRBD2 (6 bases). The germline CDR1 and CDR2 sequences are SEHNR and FQNEAQ (reference sequence). The CDR3 has 14 residues. Between the trimmed V and J ends, which lost 1 base and 7 bases, there was a span of 11 bases. CDR3: CASSLVGSSNEQFF. CDR3 DNA sequence: TGTGCCAGCAGCTTAGTCGGGAGCTCTAATGAGCAGTTCTTC.

The DNA of the CDR3 is TGTGCCAGCAGCTTAGCGGGACAGGGGGATCAGCCCCAGCATTTT. It translates to CASSLAGQGDQPQHF. The chain combines TRBV7-2 with TRBJ1-5; 11 bases are a match to TRBD1. The CDR3 is 15 residues long. With 0 bases clipped from V and 5 bases from J, the junction kept 0 bases outside the gene matches. Germline V CDR1 and CDR2: SGHTA, FQGNSA.

The V gene is TRBV19, the J gene TRBJ1-2; unclear D gene. The CDR3 is made up of 14 amino acids. V lost 3 bases, J lost 8 bases, and 16 bases lay in between. CDR1 is LNHDA, CDR2 SQIVND, per germline (reference sequence). CDR3 DNA: TGTGCCAGTAGTATCCCGGGAAGAAGCGTCGGCTACACCTTC. Its translation is CASSIPGRSVGYTF.

The rearrangement links TRBV7-3 to TRBJ2-7, with 8 bases identical to TRBD2. V lost 5 bases and J lost 6; bases outside the gene matches: 6. Germline values: CDR1 SGHTA, CDR2 FQGTGA. The CDR3 contains 13 residues. DNA for the CDR3: TGTGCCAGCAGCCCGACTAGCGCCCGCGAGCAGTACTTC. Its protein product is CASSPTSAREQYF.

The chain employs TRBV29-1 and TRBJ1-2, with D uncertain. CDR1 is SQVTM and CDR2 is ANQGSEA in the germline V gene. CDR3 length: 14 amino acids. Trimming removed 3 bases at V and 6 bases at J, with 17 bases between. CDR3 residues: CSVDTRPFVDGYTF. CDR3 nucleotides: TGCAGCGTTGACACTCGCCCCTTCGTGGATGGCTACACCTTC.

For this clone: A read error may produce the germline difference seen at one junction end. The CDR3 DNA is TGTGCCATCAGTGTACAGAACTACGAGCAGTACTTC. This encodes CAISVQNYEQYF. V and J are TRBV6-1 and TRBJ2-7, with D unresolved. The germline CDR1 and CDR2 sequences are MNHNS and SASEGT. The CDR3 loop spans 12 amino acids.

Ten or more counts support this clone. The chain couples TRBV27 to TRBJ2-1, with 7 nucleotides matching TRBD2. With V trimmed by 8 bases and J by 2 bases, 6 bases remained unmatched. This CDR3 has 14 residues. The V gene's germline CDR1 is MNHEY and CDR2 SMNVEV (reference sequence). This chain's CDR3 is CASAGDGTYNEQFF. The CDR3 DNA reads TGTGCCAGCGCGGGAGATGGGACCTACAATGAGCAGTTCTTC.

The gene calls are TRBV7-2 and TRBJ2-2; D not resolved. Germline V lookup: CDR1 SGHTA, CDR2 FQGNSA. V was cut by 5 bases and J by 5 bases, with 12 bases left in between. This CDR3 has 14 residues. CDR3 protein: CASSQGPNTGELFF. The CDR3 region has the DNA TGTGCCAGCAGCCAAGGACCAAATACCGGGGAGCTGTTTTTT.

The rearrangement joins TRBV7-2 to TRBJ1-2, with D unresolved. CDR1 and CDR2 from the germline V gene are SGHTA and FQGNSA. Trimming cost V 4 bases and J 1 base, with 16 bases left between them. CDR3 length: 16 amino acids. The CDR3 DNA follows: TGTGCCAGCAGCTCACGGACGGGAAATAATAACTATGGCTACACCTTC. It codes for CASSSRTGNNNYGYTF.

The genes are TRBV5-5 and TRBJ1-4; no clear D. V lost 1 base, J lost 0 bases, and 10 bases lay in between. CDR1 and CDR2 from the germline V gene are SGHKS and YYEKEE (reference sequence). The CDR3 runs to 16 residues. CDR3: CASSLRGSATNEKLFF. The CDR3 DNA reads as TGTGCCAGCAGCTTGAGAGGGTCCGCAACTAATGAAAAACTGTTTTTT.

This clone came up once. The rearrangement links TRBV4-2 to TRBJ1-3, with TRBD1 matching 7 bases. The CDR3 sequence is 16 residues long. From germline, CDR1 is LGHNA and CDR2 YNFKEQ. With 1 base clipped from V and 4 bases from J, the junction kept 7 bases outside the gene matches. CDR3 in DNA: TGTGCCAGCAGCCAAGGGCAGACAGGGTTAGGAAACACCATATATTTT. Its protein product is CASSQGQTGLGNTIYF.

The rearrangement links TRBV5-1 to TRBJ1-3; no reliable D call. The CDR3 consists of 14 residues. V was clipped by 1 base and J by 0 bases, with 5 bases between them. CDR1 and CDR2 from the germline V gene are SGHRS and YFSETQ. The CDR3 loop reads CASSLPSSGNTIYF. The CDR3 nucleotides are TGCGCCAGCAGCTTGCCTAGCTCTGGAAACACCATATATTTT.

V is TRBV4-2 and J is TRBJ1-2; D unresolved. Germline assignment: CDR1 LGHNA and CDR2 YNFKEQ. This CDR3 has 15 residues. V was pared by 8 bases and J by 3 bases, with 19 bases between. The CDR3 loop is CASSRGTTVDYGYTF. CDR3 nucleotide sequence: TGTGCCAGCTCTAGAGGAACTACGGTGGACTATGGCTACACCTTC.

J is TRBJ1-2 and V is TRBV18, with 9 bases aligning to TRBD1. The J segment lost 8 bases and the V segment lost 2 bases, leaving 9 bases of the junction unmatched. The germline CDR1 and CDR2 sequences are KGHSH and LQKENI. The CDR3 is 15 residues long. CDR3 in DNA: TGTGCCAGCTCACCAGCGGGACAGGGTTTAGGAGGCTACACCTTC. Its protein is CASSPAGQGLGGYTF.

The chain combines TRBV18 with TRBJ2-5, with 11 positions matching TRBD2. The J segment lost 0 bases and the V segment lost 6 bases, leaving 3 bases of the junction unmatched. The CDR3 runs to 15 residues. The germline V gene has CDR1 KGHSH and CDR2 LQKENI. CDR3 coding DNA: TGTGCCAGCTCCTTGACTAGCGGGAACCAAGAGACCCAGTACTTC. Amino acid sequence: CASSLTSGNQETQYF. Full variable domain (missing parts from reference TRBV18 and TRBJ2-5): NAGVMQNPRHLVRRRGQEARLRCSPMKGHSHVYWYRQLPEEGLKFMVYLQKENIIDESGMPKERFSAEFPKEGPSILRIQQVVRGDSAAYFCASSLTSGNQETQYFGPGTRLLVL.

This clone has just one count. This rearrangement joins TRBV25-1 to TRBJ2-5; TRBD2 matches at 10 bases. Germline V lookup: CDR1 MGHDK, CDR2 SYGVNS. The length of the CDR3 is 14 residues. J lost 7 bases, V lost 3 bases, and 5 bases had no gene match. The CDR3 spells CASSEASGSRTQYF. The CDR3 DNA follows: TGTGCCAGCAGTGAGGCTAGCGGGAGTAGGACCCAGTACTTC.